This T cell receptor (beta chain) emerged from a study of OX40 agonist ivuxolimab in advanced cancers. The study in broad terms: Ivuxolimab, which targeted the costimulatory receptor OX40 (CD134), was an agonistic, fully human IgG2 monoclonal antibody. Intravenous ivuxolimab was administered to patients every 2 weeks at six dose levels: 0.01, 0.1, 0.3, 1.5, 3 and 10 mg/kg. Of the 50 to 55 dose-escalation patients, hepatocellular carcinoma was present in about 20, melanoma in roughly 15, renal cell carcinoma in 9 and head and neck cancer in 9. In the dose-escalation cohort, more than 75% of patients were male, and the mean age was roughly 60 years, with a range of 23 to 79. Patients were allowed to have had prior anti-PD-1, anti-PD-L1 or anti-CTLA-4 therapy, and around two fifths of the dose-escalation patients had been treated with checkpoint inhibitors. Partial responses occurred in three dose-escalation patients, of whom one had hepatocellular carcinoma and two had cutaneous melanoma. The purpose of peripheral TCRbeta sequencing was to test whether ivuxolimab changed TCR sequence diversity and led to clonal T-cell expansion. The paper covers the monotherapy dose-escalation part of the phase I ivuxolimab trial, which included N ≈ 50 patients.

Based on the germline V gene, the CDR1 and CDR2 sequences are SGHRS and YFSETQ. Including cysteine and phenylalanine, the CDR3 has 14 amino acids. Only CDR3 DNA remains: 42 bases, in frame from the first base. The research as a whole found: In partial responders in the 0.1-3.0 mg/kg groups, normalized peripheral clonal expansion was found to be among the lowest, especially among CD8+ T cells. Which antigens the clonally expanded peripheral T cells were specific for was not determined. Low levels of normalized T-cell clonal expansion were also shown by some nonresponding patients. After ivuxolimab, CD8+ T cells had more expanded clones than CD4+ T cells on average. Clonal expansion of both CD4+ and CD8+ blood T cells was observed from baseline to week 6 at doses 0.1 to 3.0 mg/kg.

Genomic DNA was extracted from sorted cells for sequencing of the TCRbeta CDR3 region. The immunoSEQ Assay was used to sequence the TCRbeta CDR3 regions. Sourced from immuneACCESS, this table was stored by TCRdb with only in-frame sequences that have V and J called. A share of the clones is absent; for the studies checked, an unresolved V gene accounts for under half, and the remainder has no known explanation. For this sample the table gives around 76,000 clones, of which more than 85% were detected only once. Approximately 8% of the sample is in the top ten clones. Patients with autoimmune disease history or receiving systemic immunosuppression were excluded from the trial. Peripheral blood for TCR sequencing was drawn from every dose cohort at baseline, at cycle 4 day 1 and at cycle 7 day 1. The samples were drawn from a first-in-human, open-label, multicenter phase I dose-escalation trial of ivuxolimab. The trial enrolled adults with locally advanced or metastatic head and neck squamous cell, hepatocellular, melanoma or renal cell carcinoma. Before TCR sequencing, CD4+ T cells and CD8+ T cells from peripheral blood were sorted into separate populations.

This clone was observed once. This receptor's antigen is unknown. The junction does not match germline at one end; this may be a read error. Other DNA sequences of this sample code for an identical CDR3. The chain is assembled from TRBV5-1 and TRBJ1-2; no D segment can be confidently identified. The sample here was CD4+ or CD8+ T cells sorted from blood, taken in a trial of the OX40 agonist ivuxolimab. This clonotype was sampled from an adult with an advanced solid tumor such as melanoma, head and neck, liver or kidney cancer. The CDR3 here reads CASSLIGYGDGYTF. At the DNA level, the sequence is TGCGCCAGCAGCTTGATTGGGTATGGGGATGGCTACACCTTT. The CDR3 plus the reference TRBV5-1 and TRBJ1-2 genes for the other parts give the full variable domain: KAGVTQTPRYLIKTRGQQVTLSCSPISGHRSVSWYQQTPGQGLQFLFEYFSETQRNKGNFPGRFSGRQFSNSRSEMNVSTLELGDSALYLCASSLIGYGDGYTFGSGTRLTVV.